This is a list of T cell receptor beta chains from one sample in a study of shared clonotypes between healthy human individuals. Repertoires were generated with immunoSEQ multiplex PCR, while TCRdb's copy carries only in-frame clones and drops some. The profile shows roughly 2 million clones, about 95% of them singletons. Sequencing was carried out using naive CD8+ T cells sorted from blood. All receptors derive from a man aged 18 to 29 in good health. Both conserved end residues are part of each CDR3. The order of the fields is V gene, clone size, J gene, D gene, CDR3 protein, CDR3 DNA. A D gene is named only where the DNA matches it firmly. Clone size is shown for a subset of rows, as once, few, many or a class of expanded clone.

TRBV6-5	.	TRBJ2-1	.	CASSYRLHSYNEQFF	TGTGCCAGCAGTTACAGACTACACTCCTACAATGAGCAGTTCTTC
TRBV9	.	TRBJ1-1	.	CASSPLTALNTEAFF	TGTGCCAGCAGCCCACTAACAGCCTTAAACACTGAAGCTTTCTTT
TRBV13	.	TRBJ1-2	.	CASSDSGLGGYTF	TGTGCCAGCAGCGATTCGGGGCTAGGGGGCTACACCTTC
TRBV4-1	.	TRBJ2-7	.	CASGVGQDEQYF	TGCGCCAGCGGGGTAGGGCAGGACGAGCAGTACTTC
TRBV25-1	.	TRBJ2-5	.	CASSGQEGYRETQYF	TGTGCCAGCAGTGGGCAGGAGGGATATAGAGAGACCCAGTACTTC
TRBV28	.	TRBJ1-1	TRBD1	CASSFWGDSLNTEAFF	TGTGCCAGCAGTTTTTGGGGGGACAGTTTGAACACTGAAGCTTTCTTT
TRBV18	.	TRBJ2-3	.	CASSRGGDTQYF	TGTGCCAGCTCTCGCGGTGGGGATACGCAGTATTTT
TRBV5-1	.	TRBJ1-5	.	CASSLGDTSNQPQHF	TGCGCCAGCAGCTTGGGGGACACAAGCAATCAGCCCCAGCATTTT
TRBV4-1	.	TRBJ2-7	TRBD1	CASSQGLDRGEQYF	TGCGCCAGCAGCCAAGGTCTTGACAGGGGCGAGCAGTACTTC
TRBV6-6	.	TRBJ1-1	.	CASEGSQDTEAFF	TGTGCCAGCGAGGGGAGTCAGGACACTGAAGCTTTCTTT
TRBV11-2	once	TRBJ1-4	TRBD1	CASSSIPGQGAMSEKLFF	TGTGCCAGCAGCTCAATACCGGGACAGGGGGCGATGAGTGAAAAACTGTTTTTT
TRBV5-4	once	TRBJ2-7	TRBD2	CASSPGLAPYEQYF	TGTGCCAGCAGCCCTGGACTAGCCCCCTACGAGCAGTACTTC
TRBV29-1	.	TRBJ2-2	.	CSVAETGELFF	TGCAGCGTTGCGGAAACCGGGGAGCTGTTTTTT
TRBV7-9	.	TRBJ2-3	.	CASSLGRGTDTQYF	TGTGCCAGCAGCTTAGGTCGGGGCACAGATACGCAGTATTTT
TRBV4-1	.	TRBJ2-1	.	CASSQEGLAEQFF	TGCGCCAGCAGCCAAGAAGGGCTAGCGGAGCAGTTCTTC
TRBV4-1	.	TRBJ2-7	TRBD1	CASSQLSGTGATYEQYF	TGCGCCAGCAGCCAACTTTCTGGGACAGGGGCGACCTACGAGCAGTACTTC
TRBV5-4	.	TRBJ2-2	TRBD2	CASRSGGARTGELFF	TGTGCCAGCAGGTCCGGGGGGGCTAGGACCGGGGAGCTGTTTTTT
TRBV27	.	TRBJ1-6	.	CASSVPSYNSPLHF	TGTGCCAGCTCTGTCCCCTCCTATAATTCACCCCTCCACTTT
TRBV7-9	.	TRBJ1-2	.	CASSWTYGYTF	TGTGCCAGCAGCTGGACCTATGGCTACACCTTC
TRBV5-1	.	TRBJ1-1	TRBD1	CASSFETGGLPLAFF	TGCGCCAGCAGCTTCGAAACAGGGGGCCTCCCTTTAGCTTTCTTT
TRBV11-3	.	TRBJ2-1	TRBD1	CASSLGPTGFNEQFF	TGTGCCAGCAGCTTGGGCCCGACAGGGTTCAATGAGCAGTTCTTC
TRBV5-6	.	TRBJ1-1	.	CASSLEGTEAFF	TGTGCCAGCAGCTTGGAAGGCACTGAAGCTTTCTTT
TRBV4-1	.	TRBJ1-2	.	CASSQERYLGGYTF	TGCGCCAGCAGCCAAGAAAGGTACCTGGGGGGCTACACCTTC
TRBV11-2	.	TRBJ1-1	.	CASSYRQIEAFF	TGTGCCAGCAGCTACCGACAGATTGAAGCTTTCTTT
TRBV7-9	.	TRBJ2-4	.	CASSSWTVLNIQYF	TGTGCCAGCAGCTCCTGGACAGTCTTAAACATTCAGTACTTC
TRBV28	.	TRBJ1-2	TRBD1	CASSAQGNGYTF	TGTGCCAGCAGCGCACAGGGGAATGGCTACACCTTC
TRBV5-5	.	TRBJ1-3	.	CASSLVGGLNTIYF	TGTGCCAGCAGCTTGGTAGGGGGTCTGAACACCATATATTTT
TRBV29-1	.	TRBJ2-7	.	CSVQDGSYEQYF	TGCAGCGTTCAGGACGGTTCCTACGAGCAGTACTTC
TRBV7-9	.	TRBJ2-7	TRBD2	CASSAGLAEEDEQYF	TGTGCCAGCAGCGCGGGACTAGCGGAAGAAGATGAGCAGTACTTC
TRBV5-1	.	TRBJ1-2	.	CASSLGRGNYGYTF	TGCGCCAGCAGCTTGGGGAGGGGAAACTATGGCTACACCTTC
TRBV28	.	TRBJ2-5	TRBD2	CASSLPRLAETQYF	TGTGCCAGCAGTTTACCCCGACTAGCAGAGACCCAGTACTTC
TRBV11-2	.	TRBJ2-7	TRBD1	CASSLGRTGGYEQYF	TGTGCCAGCAGCTTAGGCCGGACAGGGGGATACGAGCAGTACTTC
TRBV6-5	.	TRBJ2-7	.	CASSYSSQGFSYEQYF	TGTGCCAGCAGTTACTCGAGTCAGGGGTTCTCCTACGAGCAGTACTTC
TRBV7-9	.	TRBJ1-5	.	CASSLAPQNQPQHF	TGTGCCAGCAGCTTAGCGCCCCAGAATCAGCCCCAGCATTTT
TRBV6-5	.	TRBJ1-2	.	CASSYDSSNYGYTF	TGTGCCAGCAGTTACGACAGCTCTAACTATGGCTACACCTTC
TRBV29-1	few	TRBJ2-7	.	CSIQGRIPDSYEQYF	TGCAGCATCCAGGGACGTATTCCCGACTCCTACGAGCAGTACTTC
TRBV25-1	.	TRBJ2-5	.	CASSEPARMYQETQYF	TGTGCCAGCAGCGAACCGGCCAGGATGTACCAAGAGACCCAGTACTTC
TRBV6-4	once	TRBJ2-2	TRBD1	CASSEGLVTGATGELFF	TGTGCCAGCAGTGAAGGGCTGGTCACAGGGGCAACCGGGGAGCTGTTTTTT
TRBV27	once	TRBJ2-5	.	CASSSSSGQETQYF	TGTGCCAGCAGTTCCAGTAGCGGACAAGAGACCCAGTACTTC
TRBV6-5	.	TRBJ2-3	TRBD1	CASSYDRVTPDTQYF	TGTGCCAGCAGTTACGACAGGGTGACGCCAGATACGCAGTATTTT